These 32 T cell receptor beta chains came from one sample sequenced in a study of blood T cells in healthy people across ages. A second PCR of 7 to 11 cycles used a sample-barcoded 5' primer and a J-beta primer mix. TCRdb reprocessed the 5' RACE reads via MiXCR and lists one record per CDR3 protein. The sample includes around 2 million distinct CDR3 sequences, 35% to 50% of them seen just once. Sequencing input: blood. The receptors derive from a human donor in good health.

V is TRBV20-1 and J is TRBJ2-7; 11 bases are shared with TRBD1. This CDR3 has 13 amino acids. The trim removed 6 bases at V and 6 bases at J, leaving 7 bases unmatched. Germline CDR1 and CDR2: DFQATT and SNEGSKA (reference sequence). CDR3 in DNA: TGCAGTGCCAGGACAGGGGGCGCGGGCGAGCAGTACTTC. Translating it yields CSARTGGAGEQYF.

This clonotype was seen only a few times. V is TRBV12-3 or TRBV12-4 and J is TRBJ2-2; D is possibly TRBD1 or TRBD2 (5 bases each). There are 15 residues in the CDR3. The V end lost 6 bases, the J end lost 7 bases, and 18 bases lay between the germline ends. This chain's CDR3 is CASSKTGGKVGELFF. CDR3 nucleotide sequence: TGTGCCAGCAGCAAGACTGGGGGTAAAGTCGGGGAGCTGTTTTTT.

This clonotype was found a few times. The chain has TRBV5-1 and TRBJ1-2; D gene ambiguous. The CDR3 covers 15 residues. Germline loops: CDR1 SGHRS, CDR2 YFSETQ. V was cut by 0 bases and J by 2 bases, with 11 bases left in between. The CDR3 region is CASSLGTWENYGYTF. DNA for the CDR3: TGCGCCAGCAGCTTGGGGACGTGGGAGAACTATGGCTACACCTTC.

The rearrangement uses TRBV6-5 and TRBJ2-7; D gene ambiguous. CDR1 and CDR2 from the germline V gene are MNHEY and SVGAGI. V dropped 5 bases and J dropped 1 base, with 15 bases sitting between them. The CDR3 covers 15 residues. This chain's CDR3 is CASSPASGVSYEQYF. In DNA, the CDR3 is TGTGCCAGCAGTCCCGCCTCGGGTGTTTCCTACGAGCAGTACTTC.

The rearrangement joins TRBV4-3 to TRBJ2-1; tentatively, D is TRBD1 (6 bases). Trimming took 4 bases from V and 10 from J, leaving 14 bases between them. Germline assignment: CDR1 LGHNA and CDR2 YSLEER. The CDR3 has 13 amino acids. CDR3 region: CASSPDDRREQFF. The CDR3 nucleotides are TGCGCCAGCAGCCCCGACGACAGGAGGGAGCAGTTCTTC.

The CDR3: CASSLGPVAGGNQETQYF. The CDR3 DNA sequence: TGTGCCAGCAGCCTCGGGCCGGTAGCGGGGGGGAACCAAGAGACCCAGTACTTC. The chain combines TRBV4-2 with TRBJ2-5, with TRBD2 identical over 11 bases. Trimming cost V 4 bases and J 0 bases; bases outside gene matches: 10. Germline V gene lookup returns CDR1 LGHNA and CDR2 YNFKEQ. This CDR3 has 18 residues.

The chain links TRBV2 to TRBJ2-1; D could derive from TRBD1 or TRBD2 (5 bases each). CDR3 length equals 12 residues. Germline V lookup: CDR1 SNHLY, CDR2 FYNNEI. V was clipped by 5 bases and J by 15 bases, with 17 bases between them. CDR3 region: CASSLPPGPPFF. The CDR3, as DNA: TGTGCCAGCAGTTTGCCGCCGGGACCCCCGTTCTTC.

This rearrangement joins TRBV20-1 to TRBJ2-5, with 12 bases that match TRBD1. The ends lost 3 bases at V and 3 bases at J; junction bases unmatched: 11. Per the germline V gene, CDR1 is DFQATT and CDR2 is SNEGSKA (reference sequence). The CDR3 spans 17 residues. The CDR3 sequence: CSASLWGQGASEETQYF. In DNA form, the CDR3 reads TGCAGTGCTAGTTTATGGGGACAGGGGGCTTCGGAAGAGACCCAGTACTTC.

This clonotype has ten or more counts. The chain links TRBV13 to TRBJ2-1, with 10 bases identical to TRBD2. J was trimmed by 13 bases and V by 6 bases; bases with no gene match: 6. Germline loops: CDR1 PRHDT, CDR2 FYEKMQ (reference sequence). The CDR3 sequence is 12 residues long. CDR3 DNA: TGTGCCAGCAGTCCTAGCGGGGGCCTCCAGTTCTTC. Protein: CASSPSGGLQFF.

The rearrangement links TRBV5-1 to TRBJ2-7, with D unclear. With 1 base removed from V and 9 bases from J, the gap between germline ends came to 20 bases. CDR3 length: 15 residues. The germline V gene encodes CDR1 SGHRS and CDR2 YFSETQ. The CDR3 DNA follows: TGCGCCAGCAGCTTGTATTCGGCTCTTGAAACCTCGCAGTACTTC. Its translation is CASSLYSALETSQYF.

This clonotype appeared a few times. This chain links TRBV28 with TRBJ2-7; 9 nucleotides align to TRBD1. The CDR3 has 15 amino acids. Germline lookup yields CDR1 MDHEN and CDR2 SYDVKM. V lost 6 bases, J lost 4 bases, and 10 bases stayed unmatched. CDR3 coding DNA: TGTGCCAGCAGGCCGACCGGGACAGGGATGTACGAGCAGTACTTC. It translates to CASRPTGTGMYEQYF.

J is TRBJ2-2 and V is TRBV7-2; D is unclear. V was pared by 5 bases and J by 7 bases, with 20 bases between. In germline, CDR1 is SGHTA, CDR2 FQGNSA. CDR3 length equals 16 residues. For the CDR3, the DNA is TGTGCCAGCAGCCCGCAAGGGCGGCCGATGGGCGGGGAGCTGTTTTTT. Amino acids: CASSPQGRPMGGELFF.

This clonotype was counted between two and nine times. The V call is TRBV6-5, the J call TRBJ1-2; D not certain. Germline assignment: CDR1 MNHEY and CDR2 SVGAGI. Trimming shortened V by 5 bases and J by 3 bases, and 10 bases separated the two germline ends. CDR3 length: 13 residues. The CDR3 DNA reads TGTGCCAGCAGTCGGGAGTCTTACTATGGCTACACCTTC. Translating gives CASSRESYYGYTF.

This clonotype has a handful of counts. The rearrangement joins TRBV2 to TRBJ1-2, with TRBD1 matching over 7 bases. V dropped 5 bases and J dropped 8; count of bases not matched to a gene: 14. Germline CDR1 is SNHLY and CDR2 is FYNNEI. This CDR3 is 15 amino acids long. Written as DNA, the CDR3 is TGTGCCAGCAGTCCCGACTTGGGACAGTCAAGGGGCTACACCTTC. Protein product: CASSPDLGQSRGYTF.

The chain joins TRBV9 to TRBJ2-1, with 11 bases that match TRBD1. The CDR3 contains 17 residues. The trim removed 3 bases at V and 7 bases at J, leaving 12 bases unmatched. CDR1 is SGDLS and CDR2 is YYNGEE in the germline V gene. The CDR3 DNA sequence: TGTGCCAGCAGCGCGTTCGTAGCGGGACAGGGGGATAATGAGCAGTTCTTC. This sequence encodes CASSAFVAGQGDNEQFF.

The chain joins TRBV11-3 to TRBJ1-1, with a possible D match to TRBD1 (6 bases). The germline CDR1 and CDR2 sequences are SGHNT and YENEEA. V shed 4 bases and J shed 3 bases, with 12 bases lying between them. CDR3 length: 14 amino acids. The CDR3 DNA reads TGTGCCAGCAGCTCTGGACAGAGCGACACTGAAGCTTTCTTT. Translated: CASSSGQSDTEAFF.

The chain recombines TRBV7-6 with TRBJ2-1; D is unclear. CDR3 length: 16 residues. The germline V gene encodes CDR1 SGHVS and CDR2 FNYEAQ. V was clipped by 1 base and J by 4 bases, with 14 bases between them. The DNA for the CDR3 is TGTGCCAGCAGCTTAGGTGGGGAAGCGCTTTACAATGAGCAGTTCTTC. It encodes CASSLGGEALYNEQFF.

Here the CDR3 reads CASRPDSSKEKLFF. The CDR3 nucleotides are TGCGCCAGCAGACCGGACAGCTCCAAGGAAAAACTGTTTTTT. The chain carries TRBV5-1 and TRBJ1-4, with D possibly being TRBD1 (6 bases). The CDR3 is 14 residues long. V lost 5 bases to trimming and J lost 8 bases, with 16 bases between them. Germline assignment: CDR1 SGHRS and CDR2 YFSETQ.

This clonotype has just a few counts. The chain carries TRBV7-8 and TRBJ1-1; no definite D call. The germline V gene encodes CDR1 SGHVS and CDR2 FQNEAQ. The CDR3 runs to 15 residues. V was cut by 5 bases and J by 10 bases, with 23 bases left in between. CDR3 in amino acids: CASSENRVSLGRAFF. The DNA for the CDR3 is TGTGCCAGCAGCGAAAATCGGGTTTCCTTAGGGCGAGCTTTCTTT.

The rearrangement joins TRBV27 to TRBJ2-7, with TRBD1 as a possible D gene (6 bases). Germline CDR1 MNHEY, CDR2 SMNVEV (reference sequence). The CDR3 loop spans 14 amino acids. V was pared by 6 bases and J by 2 bases, with 14 bases between. This CDR3 reads CASSPSGETYEQYF. CDR3 nucleotides: TGTGCCAGCAGCCCCTCAGGGGAAACCTACGAGCAGTACTTC.

The rearrangement uses TRBV4-3 and TRBJ1-1; D is perhaps TRBD1 (6 bases). Germline V gene lookup returns CDR1 LGHNA and CDR2 YSLEER. Between the trimmed V and J ends, which lost 4 bases and 5 bases, there was a span of 14 bases. The CDR3 runs 14 residues. CDR3 in amino acids: CASSPADGQTEAFF. The CDR3 nucleotides are TGCGCCAGCAGCCCCGCAGACGGACAGACTGAAGCTTTCTTT.

For the CDR3, the DNA is TGTGCCAGCAGTTTTTTGGCTACCAGCGGGGACTACGAGCAGTACTTC. Its protein is CASSFLATSGDYEQYF. V gene TRBV12-3 or TRBV12-4 combines with J gene TRBJ2-7; 7 positions agree with TRBD2. The CDR3 extends over 16 amino acids. J lost 3 bases, V lost 3 bases, and 11 bases had no gene match.

This clonotype occurred a few times. The V gene is TRBV28, the J gene TRBJ2-7; 9 positions agree with TRBD1. J lost 2 bases, V lost 6 bases, and 5 bases had no gene match. The CDR3 spans 14 residues. Germline lookup yields CDR1 MDHEN and CDR2 SYDVKM. CDR3 DNA: TGTGCCAGCAGGCCACAGGGGGCGACCTACGAGCAGTACTTC. This codes for CASRPQGATYEQYF.

Points on this clonotype: Given a much more abundant clone one base away, this may be a read error. The CDR3 ends on some other residue instead of the conserved phenylalanine or tryptophan, so this is likely a read error. The chain has TRBV7-2 and TRBJ1-2; 8 bases fit TRBD1. Germline V gene sequence: CDR1 SGHTA, CDR2 FQGNSA. The CDR3 has 14 residues. The V gene end was trimmed by 6 bases and the J gene end by 2 bases; junction bases not matched to a gene: 5. CDR3 residues: CASSEWTGNYGYTC. DNA for the CDR3: TGTGCCAGCAGTGAATGGACAGGGAACTATGGCTACACCTGC.

The chain employs TRBV20-1 and TRBJ1-5, with unresolved D. The length of the CDR3 is 15 residues. Trimming stripped 3 bases from V and 1 base from J, with 13 bases between. Germline CDR1 is DFQATT and CDR2 is SNEGSKA (reference sequence). Here the CDR3 reads CSASMGMGSNQPQHF. The DNA for the CDR3 is TGCAGTGCTAGCATGGGTATGGGGAGCAATCAGCCCCAGCATTTT.

CDR3 nucleotide sequence: TGTGCCAGCAGCACAGGGATTTTGGTCAACAATGAGCAGTTCTTC. Translated: CASSTGILVNNEQFF. V is TRBV7-2 and J is TRBJ2-1, with D possibly being TRBD1 (6 bases). The CDR3 is 15 residues long. The ends were cut back, 5 bases at V and 5 bases at J, with 16 bases in the middle. The germline V gene has CDR1 SGHTA and CDR2 FQGNSA.

This clonotype was seen a handful of times. The chain couples TRBV4-3 to TRBJ2-7; perhaps TRBD2 as D (5 bases). The DNA end lines up better with TRBJ2-5; the J call may be wrong. Germline lookup yields CDR1 LGHNA and CDR2 YSLEER. The CDR3 totals 15 residues. Here the CDR3 reads CASAPILDGGETQYF. The CDR3, as DNA: TGCGCCAGCGCCCCAATTCTGGACGGCGGGGAGACCCAGTACTTC.

The rearrangement joins TRBV4-3 to TRBJ2-1, with a tentative D call TRBD2 (6 bases). Germline values: CDR1 LGHNA, CDR2 YSLEER. The V gene lost 1 base and the J gene lost 6 bases, with 13 bases spanning the gap. The length of the CDR3 is 15 residues. The CDR3 reads CASSQALGGVNEQFF. The CDR3 DNA reads as TGCGCCAGCAGCCAAGCGCTAGGAGGGGTCAATGAGCAGTTCTTC.

The rearrangement uses TRBV5-1 and TRBJ2-3, with TRBD2 identical over 8 bases. This CDR3 has 18 amino acids. CDR1 is SGHRS and CDR2 is YFSETQ in the germline V gene. V was clipped by 0 bases and J by 4 bases; unmatched bases: 13. CDR3 residues: CASSLEGGPAGAPDTQYF. In DNA form, the CDR3 reads TGCGCCAGCAGCTTGGAGGGGGGGCCAGCGGGGGCGCCAGATACGCAGTATTTT.

This chain links TRBV5-6 with TRBJ1-6; 7 bases are a match to TRBD1. The CDR3 loop spans 14 amino acids. The V gene end was trimmed by 0 bases and the J gene end by 13 bases; junction bases not matched to a gene: 7. The germline V gene has CDR1 SGHDT and CDR2 YYEEEE. CDR3 protein: CASSLGQGSFPLHF. CDR3 nucleotide sequence: TGTGCCAGCAGCTTGGGACAGGGCTCCTTCCCCCTCCACTTT.

There are a few counts of this clonotype. This chain uses TRBV12-3 or TRBV12-4 with TRBJ2-3; D call uncertain. The CDR3 has 14 amino acids. V was cut by 6 bases and J by 5 bases, with 15 bases left in between. This CDR3 is CASSPAPGGDTQYF. In DNA, the CDR3 is TGTGCCAGCAGCCCTGCCCCAGGCGGAGATACGCAGTATTTT.

V gene TRBV6-6 combines with J gene TRBJ1-3; D perhaps matches TRBD1 (5 bases). Germline CDR1 is MNHNY and CDR2 is SVGAGI (reference sequence). CDR3 length: 12 amino acids. Trimming shortened V by 6 bases and J by 3 bases, and 6 bases separated the two germline ends. DNA for the CDR3: TGTGCCAGCAGGGGGGGTGGAAACACCATATATTTT. Its protein is CASRGGGNTIYF.